This T cell receptor beta chain was sequenced for a study of T cells after yellow fever vaccination. This clonotype was found many times. The CDR3 totals 16 residues. The junction had 5 bases not matched to a gene; V was cut back by 2 bases and J by 4 bases. Germline CDR1 is ENHRY and CDR2 is SYGVKD. TCRdb ran MiXCR on the 5' RACE reads and lists one entry per CDR3 protein. This table holds hundreds of thousands of distinct CDR3 sequences, roughly 8.7% found once. The starting material was PBMCs, obtained on the day of the first yellow fever vaccination. This TCR was recovered from a man younger than 35 who received the YFV17D yellow fever vaccine. The V gene is TRBV10-3, the J gene TRBJ2-1; TRBD2 matches 10 bases. The CDR3 loop reads CAISEPERGGYNEQFF. The CDR3 bases are TGTGCCATCAGTGAGCCCGAGCGGGGGGGGTACAATGAGCAGTTCTTC.